The rows below give T cell receptor beta chains drawn from one sample of a study of the immune and genomic landscape of osteosarcoma. The table came from immunoSEQ multiplex PCR; TCRdb's copy has only in-frame clones and leaves some out. The repertoire consists of approximately 4,600 clones, with roughly 77% occurring once and the leading ten covering about 15%. The sequenced sample consisted of osteosarcoma tumor tissue from the femur. These receptors all stem from a human donor with osteosarcoma. Each CDR3 is given with its conserved first and last residue. D genes are given only for firm matches. Clone size is shown for a subset of rows, as once, few, many or a class of expanded clone.

V	D	J	size	DNA	CDR3
TRBV27	.	TRBJ2-7	few	TGTGCCAGCAGTTTATCGTGGAGTGGGAAGGCCGAGCAGTACTTC	CASSLSWSGKAEQYF
TRBV27	.	TRBJ2-5	.	TGTGCCAGCAGGAGCCGTCAAGAGACCCAGTACTTC	CASRSRQETQYF
TRBV5-5	.	TRBJ1-1	.	TGTGCCAGCAGCGCGGTGTTGACTGAAGCTTTCTTT	CASSAVLTEAFF
TRBV7-9	TRBD2	TRBJ2-5	.	TGTGCCAGCAGCAATTCCCGACTAGCGGGGGGGGAAGCGACCCAGTACTTC	CASSNSRLAGGEATQYF
TRBV28	.	TRBJ1-4	.	TGTGCCAGCAGTCCAGCGACAGAAACTAATGAAAAACTGTTTTTT	CASSPATETNEKLFF
TRBV5-6	.	TRBJ1-4	.	TGTGCCAGCAGCTTGAATCCCCCAGGAGATAATGAAAAACTGTTTTTT	CASSLNPPGDNEKLFF
TRBV7-3	TRBD1	TRBJ1-1	few	TGTGCCAGCAGCTTTGGGGACAGAAACACTGGAGCTTTCTTT	CASSFGDRNTGAFF
TRBV28	.	TRBJ2-2	.	TGTGCCAGCAACAGACCGAACACCGGGGAGCTGTTTTTT	CASNRPNTGELFF
TRBV6-1	.	TRBJ1-1	.	TGTGCCAGCAGACAGTTGAACACTGAAGCTTTCTTT	CASRQLNTEAFF
TRBV19	.	TRBJ1-2	once	TGTGCCAGTAGTTCAGGACAGAAGCGGGGCTACACCTTC	CASSSGQKRGYTF
TRBV15	TRBD1	TRBJ2-1	.	TGTGCCACCAGCAGAGCCAGGGGGTACTCCTACAATGAGCAGTTCTTC	CATSRARGYSYNEQFF
TRBV5-8	.	TRBJ2-3	.	TGTGCCAGCAGGAGCAGGGGAAGGACAGATACGCAGTATTTT	CASRSRGRTDTQYF
TRBV7-9	.	TRBJ1-1	.	TGTGCCAGCAGCTCCTTCACAGGTTCGGACACTGAAGCTTTCTTT	CASSSFTGSDTEAFF
TRBV9	TRBD1	TRBJ1-1	.	TGTGCCAGCAGCGTAGCGACAGGGCCCCGTGAAGCTTTCTTT	CASSVATGPREAFF
TRBV15	TRBD1	TRBJ2-7	.	TGTGCCACCAGCGTTCAGGACAGGGGGTTCGACGAGCAGTACTTC	CATSVQDRGFDEQYF
TRBV27	TRBD1	TRBJ2-5	.	TGTGCCAGCAGTGAAGGGGGCGCGGAGACCCAGTACTTC	CASSEGGAETQYF
TRBV5-4	.	TRBJ1-1	.	TGTGCCAGCAGCTTGCCGGTCGGGAAGGACACTGAAGCTTTCTTT	CASSLPVGKDTEAFF
TRBV19	.	TRBJ1-5	once	TGTGCCAGTAGTATAGTAGGGCCGAATCAGCCCCAGCATTTT	CASSIVGPNQPQHF
TRBV6-6	.	TRBJ2-3	.	TGTGCCAGCAGTCCGACTACTAGCACAGATACGCAGTATTTT	CASSPTTSTDTQYF
TRBV10-3	TRBD1	TRBJ2-6	.	TGTGCCATCAGTGATTTGCGACAGGGGCCCTGGGCCAACGTCCTGACTTTC	CAISDLRQGPWANVLTF
TRBV7-4	TRBD2	TRBJ2-5	.	TGTGCCAGCAGCCCCGAGACTAGCGGGAGGGGGGGACAAGAGACCCAGTACTTC	CASSPETSGRGGQETQYF
TRBV19	TRBD1	TRBJ1-3	.	TGTGCCAGTGGGACAGGGTCTTCTGGAAACACCATATATTTT	CASGTGSSGNTIYF
TRBV19	.	TRBJ2-3	.	TGTGCCAGTAGTGTTGGGACTTCCCCCAGCACAGATACGCAGTATTTT	CASSVGTSPSTDTQYF
TRBV11-3	TRBD2	TRBJ2-2	once	TGTGCCAGCAGCTTAGCGGCGCTAGCGGGAGCCCCCACCGGGGAGCTGTTTTTT	CASSLAALAGAPTGELFF
TRBV10-3	.	TRBJ1-1	.	TGTGCCATCAGTGAGCTCCCCTTAGATTTGATGAACACTGAAGCTTTCTTT	CAISELPLDLMNTEAFF
TRBV27	TRBD2	TRBJ2-5	.	TGTGCCAGCAGTTTATCGACTAGCGGTCAAGAGACCCAGTACTTC	CASSLSTSGQETQYF
TRBV11-1	.	TRBJ1-1	.	TGTGCCAGCAGCCTTACTCCCGGGGGGCGGAACACTGAAGCTTTCTTT	CASSLTPGGRNTEAFF
TRBV30	.	TRBJ2-3	.	TGTGCCTGGAGTATGGCGGGGTCAGATACGCAGTATTTT	CAWSMAGSDTQYF
TRBV21-1	.	TRBJ2-1	.	TGTGCCAGCAGCCCGGGACTAGCGGGAGGTACCACCTCTACGGCTACCTACAATGAGCAGTTCTTC	CASSPGLAGGTTSTATYNEQFF
TRBV27	TRBD1	TRBJ1-5	.	TGTGCCACCAGGACAGGGGGTCAGCCCCAGCATTTT	CATRTGGQPQHF
TRBV4-2	TRBD2	TRBJ2-2	.	TGTGCCAGCAGCCAAGACGGCGGGAGAATGTACGGGGAGCTGTTTTTT	CASSQDGGRMYGELFF
TRBV2	.	TRBJ2-3	.	TGTGCCAGCAGACTAGTAGATACGCAGTATTTT	CASRLVDTQYF
TRBV9	.	TRBJ2-3	.	TGTGCCAGCAGCCAGGGCTGGGGATCAACAGATACGCAGTATTTT	CASSQGWGSTDTQYF
TRBV4-2	TRBD1	TRBJ1-5	.	TGTGCCAGCAGCCAAGATCTACCGGGACAGGGGGCAGTGGGCAATCAGCCCCAGCATTTT	CASSQDLPGQGAVGNQPQHF
TRBV11-2	.	TRBJ1-3	.	TGTGCCAGCAGCCCAGGGACCGGGGCCCTTAACACCATATATTTT	CASSPGTGALNTIYF
TRBV19	.	TRBJ1-5	.	TGTGCCAGTAGTATAACTAGCAATCAGCCCCAGCATTTT	CASSITSNQPQHF
TRBV11-1	TRBD2	TRBJ2-7	once	TGTGCCAGCAGCAAACCCGGGACTAGCGGGATTAACGAGCAGTACTTC	CASSKPGTSGINEQYF
TRBV7-2	.	TRBJ2-4	few	TGTGCCAGCAGCTCGTCATATCTAGCCAAAAACATTCAGTACTTC	CASSSSYLAKNIQYF
TRBV5-1	.	TRBJ2-3	medium-sized	TGCGCCAGCAGCTACACAGATACGCAGTATTTT	CASSYTDTQYF
TRBV18	.	TRBJ2-7	large	TGTGCCAGCTCACGGGAAAAGGTTGGCTACGAGCAGTACTTC	CASSREKVGYEQYF
TRBV6-1	.	TRBJ2-2	.	TGTGCCAGCCGGGATGGCGGGGAGCTGTTTTTT	CASRDGGELFF
TRBV11-2	.	TRBJ2-7	.	TGTGCCAGCAGCTTCGGGAGTTTATACGAGCAGTACTTC	CASSFGSLYEQYF
TRBV14	.	TRBJ1-1	few	TGTGCCAGCAGCCATCCGGGGGTGAACACTGAAGCTTTCTTT	CASSHPGVNTEAFF
TRBV6-6	.	TRBJ1-2	once	TGTGCCAGCAATTCCCGAGGGGGGGCGGACTATGGCTACACTTTC	CASNSRGGADYGYTF
TRBV7-8	.	TRBJ2-7	.	TGTGCCAGCACTCCCGGGGACGGCCTTTGGTACGAGCAGTACTTC	CASTPGDGLWYEQYF
TRBV10-3	.	TRBJ2-7	.	TGTGCCATCAGTGCCCCTCGGGCCACCTACGAGCAGTACTTC	CAISAPRATYEQYF
TRBV28	TRBD2	TRBJ2-1	.	TGTGCCAGCAGACCCCGGACTAGCGGGAGTCGCAATGAGCAGTTCTTC	CASRPRTSGSRNEQFF
TRBV6-5	TRBD1	TRBJ1-1	large	TGTGCCAGCAGTTACTCTAACAGGGGAGGCACTGAAGCTTTCTTT	CASSYSNRGGTEAFF
TRBV9	TRBD2	TRBJ2-7	.	TGTGCCAGCGGGAGGGAGCCCTACGAGCAGTACTTC	CASGREPYEQYF
TRBV7-9	TRBD1	TRBJ2-7	.	TGTGCCAGCAGCTTAGCTGGGGACAGGGTACCCTACGAGCAGTACTTC	CASSLAGDRVPYEQYF